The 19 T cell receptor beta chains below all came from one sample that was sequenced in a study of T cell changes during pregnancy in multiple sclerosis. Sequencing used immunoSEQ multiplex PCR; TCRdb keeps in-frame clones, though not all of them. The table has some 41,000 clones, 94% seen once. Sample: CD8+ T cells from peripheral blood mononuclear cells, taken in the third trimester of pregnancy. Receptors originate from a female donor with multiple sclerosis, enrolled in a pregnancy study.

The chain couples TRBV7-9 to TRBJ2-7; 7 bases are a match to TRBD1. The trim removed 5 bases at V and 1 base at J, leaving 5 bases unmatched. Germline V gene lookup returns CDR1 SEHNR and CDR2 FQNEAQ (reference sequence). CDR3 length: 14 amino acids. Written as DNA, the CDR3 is TGTGCCAGCAGCCTGCGACAGGGTTCCTACGAGCAGTACTTC. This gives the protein CASSLRQGSYEQYF.

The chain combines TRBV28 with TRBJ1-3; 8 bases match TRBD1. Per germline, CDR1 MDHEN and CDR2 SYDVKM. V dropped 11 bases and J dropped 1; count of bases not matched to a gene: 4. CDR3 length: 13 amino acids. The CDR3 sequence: CAGQGSSGNTIYF. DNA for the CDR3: TGTGCCGGACAGGGTTCTTCTGGAAACACCATATATTTT.

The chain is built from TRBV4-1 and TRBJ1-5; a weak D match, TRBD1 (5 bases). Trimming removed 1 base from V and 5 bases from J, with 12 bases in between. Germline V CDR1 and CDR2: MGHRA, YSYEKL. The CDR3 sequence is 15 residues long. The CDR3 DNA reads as TGCGCCAGCAGCCAAGTACAGGCGAACGATCAGCCCCAGCATTTT. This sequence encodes CASSQVQANDQPQHF.

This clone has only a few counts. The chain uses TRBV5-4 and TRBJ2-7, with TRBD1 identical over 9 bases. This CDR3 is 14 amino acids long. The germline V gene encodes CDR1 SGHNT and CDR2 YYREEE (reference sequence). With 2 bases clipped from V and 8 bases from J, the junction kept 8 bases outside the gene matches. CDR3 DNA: TGTGCCAGCAGCTTACAGGGGGCCGGCTGGCAGCAGTACTTC. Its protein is CASSLQGAGWQQYF.

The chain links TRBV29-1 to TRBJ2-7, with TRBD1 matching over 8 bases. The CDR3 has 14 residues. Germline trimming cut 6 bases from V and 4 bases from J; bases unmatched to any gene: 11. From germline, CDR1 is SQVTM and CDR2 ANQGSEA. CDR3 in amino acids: CSVARGTGGYEQYF. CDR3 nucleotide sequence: TGCAGCGTCGCCCGGGGGACAGGAGGATACGAGCAGTACTTC.

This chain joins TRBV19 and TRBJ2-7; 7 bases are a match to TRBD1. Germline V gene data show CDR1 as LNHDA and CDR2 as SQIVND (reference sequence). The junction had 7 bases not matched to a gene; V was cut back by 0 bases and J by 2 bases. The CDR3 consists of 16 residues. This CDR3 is CASSIDLEGGAYEQYF. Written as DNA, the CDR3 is TGTGCCAGTAGTATAGATCTAGAAGGGGGCGCCTACGAGCAGTACTTC.

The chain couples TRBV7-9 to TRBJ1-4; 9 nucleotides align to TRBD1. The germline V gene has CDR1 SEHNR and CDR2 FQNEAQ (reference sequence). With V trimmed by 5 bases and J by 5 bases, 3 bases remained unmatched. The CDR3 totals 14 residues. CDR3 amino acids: CASSPTGGNEKLFF. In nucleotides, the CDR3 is TGTGCCAGCAGCCCGACAGGGGGAAATGAAAAACTGTTTTTT. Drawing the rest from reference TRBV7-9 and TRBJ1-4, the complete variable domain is DTGVSQNPRHKITKRGQNVTFRCDPISEHNRLYWYRQTLGQGPEFLTYFQNEAQLEKSRLLSDRFSAERPKGSFSTLEIQRTEQGDSAMYLCASSPTGGNEKLFFGSGTQLSVL.

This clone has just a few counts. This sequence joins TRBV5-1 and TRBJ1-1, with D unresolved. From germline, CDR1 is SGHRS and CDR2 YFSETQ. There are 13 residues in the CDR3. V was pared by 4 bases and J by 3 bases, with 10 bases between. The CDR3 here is CASSPGLDTEAFF. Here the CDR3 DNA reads TGCGCCAGCAGCCCCGGGTTAGACACTGAAGCTTTCTTT.

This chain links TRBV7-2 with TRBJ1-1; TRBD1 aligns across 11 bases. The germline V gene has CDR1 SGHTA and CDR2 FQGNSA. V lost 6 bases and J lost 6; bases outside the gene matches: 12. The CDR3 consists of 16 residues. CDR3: CASSQAWTGGGPEAFF. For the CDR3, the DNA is TGTGCCAGCAGTCAGGCCTGGACAGGGGGCGGTCCTGAAGCTTTCTTT.

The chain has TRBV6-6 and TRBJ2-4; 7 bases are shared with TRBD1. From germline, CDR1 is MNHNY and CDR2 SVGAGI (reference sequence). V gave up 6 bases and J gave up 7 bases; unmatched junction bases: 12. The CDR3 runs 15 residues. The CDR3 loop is CASSPGTVERNIQYF. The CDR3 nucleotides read TGTGCCAGCAGCCCCGGGACAGTCGAAAGGAACATTCAGTACTTC.

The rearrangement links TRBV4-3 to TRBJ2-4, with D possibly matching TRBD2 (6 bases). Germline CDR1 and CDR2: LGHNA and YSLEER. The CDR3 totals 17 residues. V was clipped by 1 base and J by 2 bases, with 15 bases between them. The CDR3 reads CASSQVGGSGPKNIQYF. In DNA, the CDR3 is TGCGCCAGCAGCCAAGTCGGGGGTTCGGGGCCCAAAAACATTCAGTACTTC.

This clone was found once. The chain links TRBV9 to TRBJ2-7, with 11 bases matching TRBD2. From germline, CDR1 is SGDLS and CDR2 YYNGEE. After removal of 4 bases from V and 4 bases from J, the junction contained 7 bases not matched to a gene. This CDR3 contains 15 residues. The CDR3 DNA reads TGTGCCAGCAGCTACGGACTAGCGGGTTCTTACGAGCAGTACTTC. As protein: CASSYGLAGSYEQYF.

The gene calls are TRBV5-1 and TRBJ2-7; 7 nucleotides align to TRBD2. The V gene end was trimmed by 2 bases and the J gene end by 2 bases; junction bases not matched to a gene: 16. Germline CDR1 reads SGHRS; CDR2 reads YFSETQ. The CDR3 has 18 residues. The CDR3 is CASSLAPTAAGAAYEQYF. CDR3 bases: TGCGCCAGCAGCTTAGCCCCCACAGCGGCGGGAGCGGCCTACGAGCAGTACTTC. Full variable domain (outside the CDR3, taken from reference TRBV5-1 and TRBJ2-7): KAGVTQTPRYLIKTRGQQVTLSCSPISGHRSVSWYQQTPGQGLQFLFEYFSETQRNKGNFPGRFSGRQFSNSRSEMNVSTLELGDSALYLCASSLAPTAAGAAYEQYFGPGTRLTVT.

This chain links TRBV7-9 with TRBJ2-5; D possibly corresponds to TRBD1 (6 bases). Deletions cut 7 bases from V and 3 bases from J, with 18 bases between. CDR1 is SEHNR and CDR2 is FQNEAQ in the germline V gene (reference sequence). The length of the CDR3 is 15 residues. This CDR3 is CASTVLDSFEETQYF. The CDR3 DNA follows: TGTGCCAGCACCGTGCTGGACAGCTTTGAAGAGACCCAGTACTTC.

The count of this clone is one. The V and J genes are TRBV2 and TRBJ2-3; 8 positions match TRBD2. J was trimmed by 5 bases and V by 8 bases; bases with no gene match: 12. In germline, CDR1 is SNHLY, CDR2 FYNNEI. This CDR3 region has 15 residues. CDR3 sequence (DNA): TGTGCCAGCCCTATCCCCGGGAGGGCCAAAGATACGCAGTATTTT. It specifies CASPIPGRAKDTQYF.

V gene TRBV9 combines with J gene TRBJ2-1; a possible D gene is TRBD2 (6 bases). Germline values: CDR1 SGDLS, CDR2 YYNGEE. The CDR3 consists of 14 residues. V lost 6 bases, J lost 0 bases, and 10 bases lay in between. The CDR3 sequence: CASTLGGSYNEQFF. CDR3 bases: TGTGCCAGCACCCTGGGGGGCTCCTACAATGAGCAGTTCTTC.

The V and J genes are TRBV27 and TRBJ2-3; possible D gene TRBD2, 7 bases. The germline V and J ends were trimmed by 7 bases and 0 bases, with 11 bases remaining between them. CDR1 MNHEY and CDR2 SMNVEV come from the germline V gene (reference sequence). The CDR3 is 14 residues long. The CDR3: CASTGGPSTDTQYF. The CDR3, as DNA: TGTGCCAGCACCGGGGGGCCTAGCACAGATACGCAGTATTTT.

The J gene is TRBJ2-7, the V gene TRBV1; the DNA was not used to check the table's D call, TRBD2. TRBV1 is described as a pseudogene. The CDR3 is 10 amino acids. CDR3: CTRGTHEQYF. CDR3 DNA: TGCACGCGGGGAACCCACGAGCAGTACTTC.

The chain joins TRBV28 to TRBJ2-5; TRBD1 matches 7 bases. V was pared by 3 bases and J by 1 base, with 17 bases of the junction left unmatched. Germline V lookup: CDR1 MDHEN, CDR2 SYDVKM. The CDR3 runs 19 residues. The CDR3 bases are TGTGCCAGCAGTTTCGGCGGGCCCGGGACAGTTCAATTCCAAGAGACCCAGTACTTC. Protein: CASSFGGPGTVQFQETQYF.